This TCR beta chain is drawn from a study of identical twins. Findings and limits, study-wide: Twin pairs had excess sharing that was weaker in beta out-of-frame sequences. Out-of-frame alpha sequences shared by twins were enriched for low generation probability. Abundant cord blood beta clonotypes carried fewer insertions; memory repertoires showed none.

The V end lost 1 base, the J end lost 0 bases, and 7 bases lay between the germline ends. Germline CDR1 MNHEY, CDR2 SVGAGI. This CDR3 has 15 amino acids. This clonotype was observed at least ten times. Its antigen is not identified. A universal primer site was incorporated via template switching, and the cDNA contained unique molecular identifiers. TCRdb re-called the 5' RACE reads with MiXCR, one entry per CDR3 protein. The sample has around 280,000 distinct CDR3 sequences; more than 6.5% are singletons. In addition, the sample was reused for a study of yellow fever vaccine responses in identical twins.

V and J are TRBV6-5 and TRBJ1-3; D call uncertain. The specimen was memory (CD45RO+) T cells sorted from blood. This clonotype was sampled from a woman under 30 in good health. The CDR3 DNA follows: TGTGCCAGCAGTTACTTGGTTGGCTCTGGAAACACCATATATTTT. Its protein product is CASSYLVGSGNTIYF.